These 22 T cell receptor beta chains came from one sample sequenced in a study of post-analysis software for immune sequencing data. Overall study results and limits: Roughly 5 TRBV segments (TRBV5-6, TRBV5-1 and TRBV20-1 among them) occurred more frequently in patients than in controls.

No cognate antigen is known for these TCRs. The authors incorporated unique molecular identifiers into the TCR beta cDNA libraries. MiXCR was run by TCRdb on the PCR reads, yielding one entry per CDR3 protein. The sample shows about 570,000 distinct CDR3 sequences, around 36% of them seen only once. Sequencing input: blood. The receptors come from a girl between 2 and 17 years old with multiple sclerosis.

This chain uses TRBV24-1 with TRBJ2-1; a weak D match, TRBD2 (5 bases). Germline loops: CDR1 KGHDR, CDR2 SFDVKD. The V end was cut by 9 bases, the J end by 7 bases, with 15 bases between. The length of the CDR3 is 13 residues. CDR3 in DNA: TGTGCCACCCGCGGCGAGGGAAGGAATGAGCAGTTCTTC. Protein: CATRGEGRNEQFF.

This chain links TRBV7-2 with TRBJ1-2, with 8 bases matching TRBD1. J lost 5 bases, V lost 4 bases, and 9 bases had no gene match. Germline loops: CDR1 SGHTA, CDR2 FQGNSA. The CDR3 spans 15 residues. This chain's CDR3 is CASSSGGRVCYGYTF. In nucleotides, the CDR3 is TGTGCCAGCAGCTCAGGGGGCAGGGTATGTTATGGCTACACCTTC.

The chain recombines TRBV11-2 with TRBJ2-1; D is possibly TRBD1 or TRBD2 (5 bases each). There are 16 residues in the CDR3. Deletions cut 6 bases from V and 4 bases from J, with 19 bases between. From germline, CDR1 is SGHAT and CDR2 FQNNGV. The CDR3 spells CASRIAHRDLYNEQFF. CDR3 DNA sequence: TGTGCCAGCAGGATAGCTCACCGGGACCTTTACAATGAGCAGTTCTTC.

V usage is TRBV6-5 and J usage is TRBJ2-2; a possible D gene is TRBD2 (5 bases). CDR1 and CDR2 from the germline V gene are MNHEY and SVGAGI. The length of the CDR3 is 17 residues. V lost 0 bases to trimming and J lost 5 bases, with 16 bases between them. The CDR3 DNA reads TGTGCCAGCAGTTACTCGAAGCTAGCCTATTTAACCGGGGAGCTGTTTTTT. As protein: CASSYSKLAYLTGELFF.

V usage is TRBV13 and J usage is TRBJ2-5; possibly TRBD1 for D (6 bases). Germline CDR1 and CDR2: PRHDT and FYEKMQ (reference sequence). CDR3 length: 14 residues. Trimming removed 5 bases from V and 2 bases from J, with 12 bases in between. CDR3 sequence (DNA): TGTGCCAGCAGCCTGGGACACCGTCAAGAGACCCAGTACTTC. It yields the protein CASSLGHRQETQYF.

The chain couples TRBV2 to TRBJ1-2; TRBD1 agrees at 11 bases. CDR1 SNHLY and CDR2 FYNNEI come from the germline V gene. The CDR3 has 15 amino acids. The V segment lost 8 bases and the J segment 7 bases; nucleotides outside the gene matches: 12. CDR3 sequence reads: CASVRGQGEAGGYTF. The CDR3 bases are TGTGCCAGCGTACGGGGACAGGGGGAAGCCGGTGGCTACACCTTC.

This clonotype was seen more than once but under ten times. The chain employs TRBV24-1 and TRBJ2-3; TRBD2 aligns across 7 bases. This CDR3 region has 18 residues. From germline, CDR1 is KGHDR and CDR2 SFDVKD. V was pared by 3 bases and J by 0 bases, with 11 bases of the junction left unmatched. As DNA, the CDR3 is TGTGCCACCAGTGATAGGGGCGGGGGATACTCTAGCACAGATACGCAGTATTTT. Residues: CATSDRGGGYSSTDTQYF.

The chain recombines TRBV6-1 with TRBJ1-2, with 8 positions matching TRBD1. Germline-derived CDR1 and CDR2 are MNHNS and SASEGT. V lost 8 bases, J lost 0 bases, and 5 bases stayed unmatched. The CDR3 totals 14 residues. The CDR3 nucleotides are TGTGCCAGCGGATGGGACAGGTCTAACTATGGCTACACCTTC. Protein product: CASGWDRSNYGYTF.

This clonotype turned up a few times. The chain carries TRBV7-8 and TRBJ2-4, with D tentatively TRBD1 (5 bases). Trimming took off 3 bases at V and 5 bases at J, with 14 bases between the two ends. Looked up from germline, CDR1 is SGHVS and CDR2 is FQNEAQ. CDR3 length: 15 amino acids. The DNA of the CDR3 is TGTGCCAGCAGCTTCGAGACCAGGGTGGAAAACATTCAGTACTTC. Translation gives CASSFETRVENIQYF.

The chain couples TRBV29-1 to TRBJ1-3, with TRBD1 as a possible D gene (5 bases). CDR3 length: 14 amino acids. Germline loops: CDR1 SQVTM, CDR2 ANQGSEA. Trimming pared 0 bases from V and 4 bases from J, leaving 10 bases between. The CDR3 DNA reads as TGCAGCGTTGAAGACCCGGCAGGGGGAAACACCATATATTTT. This codes for CSVEDPAGGNTIYF.

The chain links TRBV25-1 to TRBJ1-4, with TRBD1 matching 8 bases. V was clipped by 3 bases and J by 6 bases; unmatched bases: 12. The CDR3 consists of 17 residues. Germline CDR1 and CDR2: MGHDK and SYGVNS. The CDR3 nucleotides are TGTGCCAGCAGTGATGTAGGGCAGGGGGCAGGATATGAAAAACTGTTTTTT. Translated: CASSDVGQGAGYEKLFF.

This clonotype showed up just a few times. The gene calls are TRBV5-6 and TRBJ1-2; no clear D. Germline assignment: CDR1 SGHDT and CDR2 YYEEEE. The CDR3 runs 14 residues. V lost 0 bases and J 3 bases, leaving 9 bases between the germline ends. CDR3 amino acids: CASSLGGLDYGYTF. The CDR3 nucleotides read TGTGCCAGCAGCTTGGGCGGATTAGACTATGGCTACACCTTC.

There are a few counts of this clonotype. The chain recombines TRBV4-1 with TRBJ1-2; D is ambiguous. V was shortened by 1 base and J by 7 bases, with 10 bases between the two germline ends. Germline CDR1 is MGHRA and CDR2 is YSYEKL. CDR3 size: 13 residues. The CDR3 region is CASSQVTRGGYTF. The CDR3 DNA reads as TGCGCCAGCAGCCAAGTTACGAGAGGTGGCTACACCTTC.

This clonotype was detected only a few times. The chain couples TRBV6-1 to TRBJ2-5; a possible D gene is TRBD1 (6 bases). The CDR3 is 12 amino acids. Germline assignment: CDR1 MNHNS and CDR2 SASEGT. Deletions cut 10 bases from V and 0 bases from J, with 9 bases between. CDR3 coding DNA: TGTGCCACCGGACAGTACCAAGAGACCCAGTACTTC. This translates into CATGQYQETQYF.

The chain employs TRBV27 and TRBJ2-7; possible D gene TRBD1, 6 bases. CDR1 and CDR2 from the germline V gene are MNHEY and SMNVEV (reference sequence). V was shortened by 5 bases and J by 2 bases, with 13 bases between the two germline ends. CDR3 size: 14 residues. In nucleotides, the CDR3 is TGTGCCAGCAGTGCTTCGACAGGTCCCTACGAGCAGTACTTC. Amino acids: CASSASTGPYEQYF.

This clonotype came up once. The chain recombines TRBV4-1 with TRBJ1-2; 7 positions match TRBD1. V shed 0 bases, J shed 2 bases, and the junction held 6 bases outside the gene matches. Germline V gene data show CDR1 as MGHRA and CDR2 as YSYEKL. This CDR3 has 16 amino acids. This CDR3 is CASSQESPGGNYGYTF. As DNA, the CDR3 is TGCGCCAGCAGCCAAGAAAGTCCAGGGGGGAACTATGGCTACACCTTC.

This clonotype was detected ten times or more. This chain uses TRBV5-5 with TRBJ2-5; D possibly corresponds to TRBD2 (6 bases). The ends were cut back, 3 bases at V and 1 base at J, with 10 bases in the middle. This CDR3 comprises 14 residues. Germline-derived CDR1 and CDR2 are SGHKS and YYEKEE (reference sequence). CDR3 coding DNA: TGTGCCAGCAGCTGGATGGGAGGCCAAGAGACCCAGTACTTC. Translating it yields CASSWMGGQETQYF. The full variable domain, its missing parts supplied by reference TRBV5-5 and TRBJ2-5, is DAGVTQSPTHLIKTRGQQVTLRCSPISGHKSVSWYQQVLGQGPQFIFQYYEKEERGRGNFPDRFSARQFPNYSSELNVNALLLGDSALYLCASSWMGGQETQYFGPGTRLLVL.

The chain recombines TRBV5-1 with TRBJ1-2; D might be TRBD1 (5 bases). The CDR3 extends over 14 amino acids. Germline V gives CDR1 SGHRS, CDR2 YFSETQ. Trimming took off 2 bases at V and 3 bases at J, with 11 bases between the two ends. CDR3 region: CASSFGTRDYGYTF. Written as DNA, the CDR3 is TGCGCCAGCAGCTTCGGGACGAGAGACTATGGCTACACCTTC. Full variable domain (remainder filled in from reference TRBV5-1 and TRBJ1-2): KAGVTQTPRYLIKTRGQQVTLSCSPISGHRSVSWYQQTPGQGLQFLFEYFSETQRNKGNFPGRFSGRQFSNSRSEMNVSTLELGDSALYLCASSFGTRDYGYTFGSGTRLTVV.

The rearrangement uses TRBV20-1 and TRBJ1-1; D gene unclear. Germline CDR1 DFQATT, CDR2 SNEGSKA (reference sequence). V lost 1 base and J lost 8, with 5 bases in between. This CDR3 contains 10 residues. The CDR3 bases are TGCAGTGCTAGAGTGCAGGAAGCTTTCTTT. It yields the protein CSARVQEAFF.

This clonotype appeared many times. The chain employs TRBV5-1 and TRBJ2-3; TRBD2 matches at 9 bases. The junction had 4 bases not matched to a gene; V was cut back by 1 base and J by 4 bases. Germline CDR1 is SGHRS and CDR2 is YFSETQ. This CDR3 has 15 residues. The CDR3 DNA reads as TGCGCCAGCAGCTTGAGGGGACTAGCATCAGATACGCAGTATTTT. Its translation is CASSLRGLASDTQYF.

The V and J genes are TRBV20-1 and TRBJ1-5; 8 bases match TRBD1. V lost 2 bases, J lost 1 base, and 4 bases stayed unmatched. Per the germline V gene, CDR1 is DFQATT and CDR2 is SNEGSKA (reference sequence). CDR3 size: 15 residues. CDR3: CSARTDRVSNQPQHF. DNA for the CDR3: TGCAGTGCTAGAACGGACAGGGTCAGCAATCAGCCCCAGCATTTT.

The chain combines TRBV28 with TRBJ2-5; 7 bases are shared with TRBD1. V shed 3 bases, J shed 5 bases, and the junction held 9 bases outside the gene matches. This CDR3 has 15 residues. CDR1 is MDHEN, CDR2 SYDVKM, per germline. CDR3 in DNA: TGTGCCAGCAGTTTCAGGGACAGATCTTGGGAGACCCAGTACTTC. As protein: CASSFRDRSWETQYF.